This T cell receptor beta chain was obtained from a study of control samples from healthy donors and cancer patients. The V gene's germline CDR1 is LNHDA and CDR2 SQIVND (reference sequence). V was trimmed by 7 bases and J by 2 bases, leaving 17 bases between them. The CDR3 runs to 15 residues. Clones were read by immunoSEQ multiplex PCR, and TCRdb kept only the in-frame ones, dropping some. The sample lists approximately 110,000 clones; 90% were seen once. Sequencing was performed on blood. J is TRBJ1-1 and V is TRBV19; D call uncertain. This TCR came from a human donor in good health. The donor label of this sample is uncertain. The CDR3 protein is CASIARTSPNTEAFF. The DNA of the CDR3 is TGTGCCAGTATAGCCCGGACGTCGCCAAACACTGAAGCTTTCTTT.